The 26 T cell receptor beta chains given below trace back to one sample, sequenced in a study of T cells in Graves' hyperthyroidism and ophthalmopathy. TCR beta CDR3 region amplification was performed from RNA transcripts. The HTBI primer set was used in a first-round RT-PCR of the TCR CDR3. In TCRdb, the multiplex PCR reads were re-called with MiXCR into one record per CDR3 protein. The data show roughly 260,000 distinct CDR3 sequences, with about 14% seen just once and 10% to 15% held by the top ten. The sequenced sample was blood. Every receptor here comes from a woman between 40 and 55 years old with Graves' hyperthyroidism that later progressed to Graves' ophthalmopathy.

This clonotype has more than one count but fewer than ten. The chain links TRBV5-4 to TRBJ2-5, with 9 bases aligning to TRBD1. This CDR3 spans 14 amino acids. CDR1 SGHNT and CDR2 YYREEE come from the germline V gene (reference sequence). Trimming took 4 bases from V and 3 from J; bases not matched to a gene: 4. This chain's CDR3 is CASSQRTGEETQYF. The CDR3, as DNA: TGTGCCAGCAGCCAACGGACAGGGGAAGAGACCCAGTACTTC. Variable domain in full (rest from reference TRBV5-4 and TRBJ2-5): ETGVTQSPTHLIKTRGQQVTLRCSSQSGHNTVSWYQQALGQGPQFIFQYYREEENGRGNFPPRFSGLQFPNYSSELNVNALELDDSALYLCASSQRTGEETQYFGPGTRLLVL.

This clonotype was counted ten times or more. The chain carries TRBV28 and TRBJ2-7, with a tentative D call TRBD2 (5 bases). The CDR3 is 14 amino acids. Germline CDR1 reads MDHEN; CDR2 reads SYDVKM. Trimming shortened V by 2 bases and J by 5 bases, and 13 bases separated the two germline ends. CDR3 sequence (DNA): TGTGCCAGCAGTTTACTAGCCCGTCCGAACGAGCAGTACTTC. It encodes CASSLLARPNEQYF. Filled out from reference TRBV28 and TRBJ2-7, the complete variable domain reads DVKVTQSSRYLVKRTGEKVFLECVQDMDHENMFWYRQDPGLGLRLIYFSYDVKMKEKGDIPEGYSVSREKKERFSLILESASTNQTSMYLCASSLLARPNEQYFGPGTRLTVT.

This clonotype occurred many times. The genes are TRBV28 and TRBJ2-5; 8 bases agree with TRBD1. Trimming at V came to 2 bases and at J to 8 bases, leaving 10 bases not matched to a gene. The germline CDR1 and CDR2 sequences are MDHEN and SYDVKM. The CDR3 has 15 residues. The DNA of the CDR3 is TGTGCCAGCAGTTTACTAGGACAGGGAAAGAGAACCCAGTACTTC. Encoded protein: CASSLLGQGKRTQYF.

This clonotype was seen a few times. CDR3 amino acids: CASSQGTGTNQPQHF. The CDR3 bases are TGTGCCAGCAGCCAAGGGACAGGGACCAATCAGCCCCAGCATTTT. The V call is TRBV3-1, the J call TRBJ1-5; 8 bases match TRBD1. CDR1 and CDR2 (germline): LGHDT, YNNKEL (reference sequence). V lost 1 base, J lost 3 bases, and 2 bases stayed unmatched. The CDR3 consists of 15 residues.

This clonotype was detected a few times. This may arise from a read error, as a much more abundant clone is one base away. This chain links TRBV15 with TRBJ2-1, with 8 positions matching TRBD2. The CDR3 covers 15 residues. CDR1 is LNHNV, CDR2 YYDKDF, per germline (reference sequence). This CDR3 is CDTSRPGGVRNEQFF. CDR3 bases: TGTGACACCAGCCGCCCGGGGGGGGTAAGGAATGAGCAGTTCTTC. The full variable domain, its missing parts supplied by reference TRBV15 and TRBJ2-1, is DAMVIQNPRYQVTQFGKPVTLSCSQTLNHNVMYWYQQKSSQAPKLLFHYYDKDFNNEADTPDNFQSRRPNTSFCFLDIRSPGLGDTAMYLCDTSRPGGVRNEQFFGPGTRLTVL.

The CDR3 is CASSYSPPGLAGIPVEYF. CDR3 DNA: TGTGCCAGCAGTTACTCGCCGCCGGGACTAGCGGGAATACCAGTAGAGTATTTT. V and J are TRBV6-5 and TRBJ2-3; 13 positions match TRBD2. CDR3 size: 18 residues. Per germline, CDR1 MNHEY and CDR2 SVGAGI. Trimming took 0 bases from V and 13 from J; bases not matched to a gene: 16.

This clonotype was counted a few times. The rearrangement links TRBV19 to TRBJ1-1; D remains unclear. The ends were cut back, 7 bases at V and 0 bases at J, with 12 bases in the middle. This CDR3 comprises 14 residues. Germline CDR1 is LNHDA and CDR2 is SQIVND (reference sequence). CDR3 sequence reads: CASTAVFMNTEAFF. The CDR3 nucleotides read TGTGCCAGTACCGCAGTGTTCATGAACACTGAAGCTTTCTTT.

The V call is TRBV29-1, the J call TRBJ2-7; 10 nucleotides match TRBD1. This CDR3 comprises 14 residues. Trimming removed 8 bases from V and 1 base from J; junction bases left unmatched: 8. Per germline, CDR1 SQVTM and CDR2 ANQGSEA. The CDR3 loop is CSPLGTGESYEQYF. The CDR3 region has the DNA TGCAGCCCCCTTGGGACAGGGGAATCCTACGAGCAGTACTTC.

This clonotype was counted at least ten times. The chain uses TRBV28 and TRBJ2-6; 7 bases are shared with TRBD1. The CDR3 runs 19 residues. The ends lost 6 bases at V and 0 bases at J; junction bases unmatched: 14. Germline V gives CDR1 MDHEN, CDR2 SYDVKM. CDR3 loop: CASSPTNKGAFSGANVLTF. For the CDR3, the DNA is TGTGCCAGCAGCCCCACCAACAAGGGGGCCTTCTCTGGGGCCAACGTCCTGACTTTC.

This clonotype has a count of ten or more. The gene calls are TRBV6-6 and TRBJ2-1, with TRBD2 matching over 11 bases. CDR1 and CDR2 (germline): MNHNY, SVGAGI (reference sequence). The ends lost 2 bases at V and 4 bases at J; junction bases unmatched: 4. The CDR3 has 16 residues. CDR3 sequence (DNA): TGTGCCAGCAGTTACCCCCTAGCGGGGGGTTACAATGAGCAGTTCTTC. It codes for CASSYPLAGGYNEQFF.

There are many counts of this clonotype. The J gene is TRBJ2-4, the V gene TRBV27; 9 bases align to TRBD2. Germline values: CDR1 MNHEY, CDR2 SMNVEV (reference sequence). CDR3 size: 14 residues. J lost 7 bases, V lost 4 bases, and 5 bases had no gene match. The CDR3 reads CASSSREGANIQYF. CDR3 coding DNA: TGTGCCAGCAGTTCGCGGGAGGGGGCCAACATTCAGTACTTC.

This clonotype was picked up many times. V and J are TRBV10-3 and TRBJ2-7; D may correspond to TRBD1 or TRBD2 (6 bases each). Trimming cost V 5 bases and J 5 bases, with 16 bases left between them. This CDR3 has 14 amino acids. From germline, CDR1 is ENHRY and CDR2 SYGVKD. This chain's CDR3 is CAISNPTGGNEQYF. The CDR3 nucleotides are TGTGCCATCAGTAACCCGACAGGCGGGAACGAGCAGTACTTC.

There are many counts of this clonotype. CDR3 bases: TGTGCCAGCTCACCCGGACTAGCGGGGGATGAGCAGTTCTTC. Its translation is CASSPGLAGDEQFF. J is TRBJ2-1 and V is TRBV18; 13 bases are shared with TRBD2. The germline gives CDR1 KGHSH, CDR2 LQKENI. Trimming cost V 3 bases and J 8 bases; bases outside gene matches: 1. This CDR3 has 14 residues.

The chain combines TRBV6-6 with TRBJ2-2; 14 nucleotides line up with TRBD2. The CDR3 contains 20 residues. Trimming cost V 2 bases and J 3 bases; bases outside gene matches: 11. CDR1 is MNHNY, CDR2 SVGAGI, per germline (reference sequence). CDR3 amino acids: CASSYNAGTSGRWDTGELFF. The CDR3 nucleotides read TGTGCCAGCAGTTACAACGCCGGGACTAGCGGGAGATGGGACACCGGGGAGCTGTTTTTT.

This clonotype has a count of ten or more. The chain combines TRBV27 with TRBJ2-7; 11 bases line up with TRBD2. Germline V CDR1 and CDR2: MNHEY, SMNVEV (reference sequence). The CDR3 contains 18 residues. The V gene end was trimmed by 6 bases and the J gene end by 1 base; junction bases not matched to a gene: 14. CDR3 protein: CASSARGLAGPFSYEQYF. CDR3 bases: TGTGCCAGCAGCGCACGCGGACTAGCGGGCCCCTTTTCCTACGAGCAGTACTTC.

This clonotype was detected ten times or more. The chain joins TRBV20-1 to TRBJ2-2; 11 nucleotides line up with TRBD2. CDR3 length: 15 residues. The junction had 5 bases not matched to a gene; V was cut back by 1 base and J by 7 bases. Looked up from germline, CDR1 is DFQATT and CDR2 is SNEGSKA (reference sequence). CDR3 nucleotides: TGCAGTGCTAGAGCTAGCGGGAGGCTCGACGGGGAGCTGTTTTTT. It translates to CSARASGRLDGELFF.

CDR3 bases: TGTGCCACCTTACCGGGCCATAGCAATCAGCCCCAGCATTTT. Its protein product is CATLPGHSNQPQHF. V gene TRBV28 combines with J gene TRBJ1-5, with no clear D. CDR3 size: 14 residues. Trimming took 10 bases from V and 0 from J, leaving 13 bases between them. CDR1 and CDR2 from the germline V gene are MDHEN and SYDVKM. The variable domain in full, completed from reference TRBV28 and TRBJ1-5, reads DVKVTQSSRYLVKRTGEKVFLECVQDMDHENMFWYRQDPGLGLRLIYFSYDVKMKEKGDIPEGYSVSREKKERFSLILESASTNQTSMYLCATLPGHSNQPQHFGDGTRLSIL.

This clonotype has a count of ten or more. The rearrangement joins TRBV30 to TRBJ1-1; 9 bases are a match to TRBD1. The V gene end was trimmed by 8 bases and the J gene end by 1 base; junction bases not matched to a gene: 2. Germline V gene sequence: CDR1 GTSNPN, CDR2 SVGIG (reference sequence). CDR3 length: 12 residues. The CDR3: CAAGQGNTEAFF. The CDR3, as DNA: TGTGCCGCGGGACAGGGGAACACTGAAGCTTTCTTT.

At least ten counts were recorded for this clonotype. V is TRBV28 and J is TRBJ2-7; 7 bases are shared with TRBD1. CDR3 length: 14 residues. Germline CDR1 is MDHEN and CDR2 is SYDVKM. V gave up 7 bases and J gave up 5 bases; unmatched junction bases: 11. CDR3 sequence reads: CASTRTGGGHEQYF. Here the CDR3 DNA reads TGTGCCAGCACCCGGACAGGAGGTGGCCACGAGCAGTACTTC.

This clonotype was detected many times. The chain has TRBV18 and TRBJ1-1, with D tentatively TRBD1 (6 bases). This CDR3 comprises 16 residues. Deletions cut 3 bases from V and 0 bases from J, with 14 bases between. CDR1 and CDR2 (germline): KGHSH, LQKENI. The CDR3: CASSPTIGTLNTEAFF. CDR3 in DNA: TGTGCCAGCTCACCCACAATCGGGACACTGAACACTGAAGCTTTCTTT.

This clonotype has at least ten counts. This chain links TRBV6-1 with TRBJ2-1; 7 nucleotides align to TRBD2. This CDR3 region has 15 residues. Per germline, CDR1 MNHNS and CDR2 SASEGT. The J segment lost 7 bases and the V segment lost 2 bases, leaving 8 bases of the junction unmatched. CDR3 amino acids: CASSEPWTSGNEQFF. The CDR3, as DNA: TGTGCCAGCAGTGAACCTTGGACTAGTGGGAATGAGCAGTTCTTC.

In this sample, this clonotype turned up many times. The rearrangement joins TRBV7-9 to TRBJ2-1; tentatively, D is TRBD1 (6 bases). Germline CDR1 reads SEHNR; CDR2 reads FQNEAQ (reference sequence). This CDR3 is 14 amino acids long. V shed 3 bases and J shed 11 bases, with 17 bases lying between them. CDR3 protein: CASSFETGLAKQFF. CDR3 nucleotide sequence: TGTGCCAGCAGCTTCGAGACAGGATTAGCTAAGCAGTTCTTC.

The rearrangement joins TRBV28 to TRBJ2-3, with 7 bases identical to TRBD2. Germline V CDR1 and CDR2: MDHEN, SYDVKM. The CDR3 loop spans 16 amino acids. Trimming at V came to 5 bases and at J to 2 bases, leaving 10 bases not matched to a gene. The CDR3, as DNA: TGTGCCAGCAGTGACCCTAGCGGAGGATACACAGATACGCAGTATTTT. This gives the protein CASSDPSGGYTDTQYF.

A few counts support this clonotype. CDR3 bases: TGTGCCAGTAAGACCACCGGGTCCTCCTACGAGCAGTACTTC. Translation gives CASKTTGSSYEQYF. V usage is TRBV6-1 and J usage is TRBJ2-7, with D uncertain. Germline CDR1 MNHNS, CDR2 SASEGT. V was clipped by 9 bases and J by 0 bases, with 15 bases between them. The CDR3 totals 14 residues.

The V gene is TRBV9, the J gene TRBJ1-1, with TRBD1 identical over 7 bases. Per the germline V gene, CDR1 is SGDLS and CDR2 is YYNGEE. V trimming: 0 bases; J trimming: 0 bases; junction bases outside the gene matches: 2. There are 15 residues in the CDR3. The CDR3 loop reads CASSVVGQLNTEAFF. CDR3 coding DNA: TGTGCCAGCAGCGTAGTGGGACAGTTGAACACTGAAGCTTTCTTT.

This clonotype was seen repeatedly, ten times or more. This chain joins TRBV7-9 and TRBJ2-3; D is uncertain. Per the germline V gene, CDR1 is SEHNR and CDR2 is FQNEAQ (reference sequence). Trimming took off 5 bases at V and 2 bases at J, with 17 bases between the two ends. This CDR3 is 16 amino acids long. CDR3 nucleotides: TGTGCCAGCAGCCCGAGGAACGCCTTGGTCACAGATACGCAGTATTTT. This codes for CASSPRNALVTDTQYF.